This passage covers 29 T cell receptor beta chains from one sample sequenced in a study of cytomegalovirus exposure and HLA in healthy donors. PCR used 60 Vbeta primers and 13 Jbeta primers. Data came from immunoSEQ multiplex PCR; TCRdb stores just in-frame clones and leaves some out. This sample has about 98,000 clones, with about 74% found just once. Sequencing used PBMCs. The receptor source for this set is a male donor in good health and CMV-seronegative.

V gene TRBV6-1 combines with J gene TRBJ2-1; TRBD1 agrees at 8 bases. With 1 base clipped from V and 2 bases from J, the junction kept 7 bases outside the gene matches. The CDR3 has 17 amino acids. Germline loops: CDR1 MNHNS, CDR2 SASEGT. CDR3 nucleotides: TGTGCCAGCAGTGAAGGGAGGACAGGGAATACCTACAATGAGCAGTTCTTC. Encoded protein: CASSEGRTGNTYNEQFF.

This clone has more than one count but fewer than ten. The CDR3 coding sequence is TGTGCCTGGAGTGTCCAGGGGGCCCGTGAAGCTTTCTTT. The encoded protein is CAWSVQGAREAFF. V usage is TRBV30 and J usage is TRBJ1-1; 8 positions agree with TRBD1. The CDR3 contains 13 residues. V lost 0 bases to trimming and J lost 7 bases; unmatched junction nucleotides: 4. From germline, CDR1 is GTSNPN and CDR2 SVGIG (reference sequence).

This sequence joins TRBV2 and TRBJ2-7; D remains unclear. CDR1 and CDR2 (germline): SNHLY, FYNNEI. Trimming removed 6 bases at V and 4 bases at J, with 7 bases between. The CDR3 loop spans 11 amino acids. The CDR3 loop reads CASRAHYEQYF. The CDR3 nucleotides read TGTGCCAGCAGGGCCCATTACGAGCAGTACTTC. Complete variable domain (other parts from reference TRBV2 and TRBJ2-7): EPEVTQTPSHQVTQMGQEVILRCVPISNHLYFYWYRQILGQKVEFLVSFYNNEISEKSEIFDDQFSVERPDGSNFTLKIRSTKLEDSAMYFCASRAHYEQYFGPGTRLTVT.

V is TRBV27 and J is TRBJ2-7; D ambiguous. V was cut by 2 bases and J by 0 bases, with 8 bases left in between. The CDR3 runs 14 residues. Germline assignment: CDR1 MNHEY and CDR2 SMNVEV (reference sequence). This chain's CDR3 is CASSLSRSSYEQYF. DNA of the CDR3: TGTGCCAGCAGTTTAAGTAGGAGCTCCTACGAGCAGTACTTC.

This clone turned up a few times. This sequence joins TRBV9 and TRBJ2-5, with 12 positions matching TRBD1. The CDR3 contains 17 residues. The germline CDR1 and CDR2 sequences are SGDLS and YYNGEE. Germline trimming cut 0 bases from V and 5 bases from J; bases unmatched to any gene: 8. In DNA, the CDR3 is TGTGCCAGCAGCGTAGCTACTCGGGACAGGGGGCTGGAGACCCAGTACTTC. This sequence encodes CASSVATRDRGLETQYF.

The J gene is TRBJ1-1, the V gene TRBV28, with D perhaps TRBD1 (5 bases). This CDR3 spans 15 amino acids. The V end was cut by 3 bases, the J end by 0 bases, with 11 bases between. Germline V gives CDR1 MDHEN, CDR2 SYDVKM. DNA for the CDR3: TGTGCCAGCAGTTTCCTCGGGGGATTGAACACTGAAGCTTTCTTT. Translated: CASSFLGGLNTEAFF.

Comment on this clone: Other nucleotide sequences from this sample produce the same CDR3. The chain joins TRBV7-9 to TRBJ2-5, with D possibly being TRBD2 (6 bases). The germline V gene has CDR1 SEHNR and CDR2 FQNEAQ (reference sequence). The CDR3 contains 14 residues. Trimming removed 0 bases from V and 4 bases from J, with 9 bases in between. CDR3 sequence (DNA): TGTGCCAGCAGCTTAGCCGGGGGAGGAGAGACCCAGTACTTC. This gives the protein CASSLAGGGETQYF.

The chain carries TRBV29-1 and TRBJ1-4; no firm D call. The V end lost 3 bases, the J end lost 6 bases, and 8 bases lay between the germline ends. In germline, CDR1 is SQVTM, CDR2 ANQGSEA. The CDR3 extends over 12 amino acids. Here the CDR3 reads CSVEEGDEKLFF. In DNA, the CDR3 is TGCAGCGTTGAGGAGGGCGATGAAAAACTGTTTTTT.

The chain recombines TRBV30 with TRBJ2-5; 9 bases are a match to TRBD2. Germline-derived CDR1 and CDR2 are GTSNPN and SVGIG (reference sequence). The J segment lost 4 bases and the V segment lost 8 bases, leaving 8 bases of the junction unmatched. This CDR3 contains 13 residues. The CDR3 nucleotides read TGTGCCGGCCGTAGCGGGAGACGAGAGACCCAGTACTTC. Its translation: CAGRSGRRETQYF. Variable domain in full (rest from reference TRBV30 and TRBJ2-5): SQTIHQWPATLVQPVGSPLSLECTVEGTSNPNLYWYRQAAGRGLQLLFYSVGIGQISSEVPQNLSASRPQDRQFILSSKKLLLSDSGFYLCAGRSGRRETQYFGPGTRLLVL.

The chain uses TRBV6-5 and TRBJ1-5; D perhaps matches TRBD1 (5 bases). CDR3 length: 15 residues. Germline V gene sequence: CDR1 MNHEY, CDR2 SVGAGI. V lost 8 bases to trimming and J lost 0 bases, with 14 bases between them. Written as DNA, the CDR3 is TGTGCCAGCCACACCGGGGGGGGTAGCAATCAGCCCCAGCATTTT. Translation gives CASHTGGGSNQPQHF.

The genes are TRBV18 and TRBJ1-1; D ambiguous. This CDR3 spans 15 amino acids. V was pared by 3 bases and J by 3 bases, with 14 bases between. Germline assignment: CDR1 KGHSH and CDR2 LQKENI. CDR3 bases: TGTGCCAGCTCACCTGATGCTATAGAAGACACTGAAGCTTTCTTT. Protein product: CASSPDAIEDTEAFF.

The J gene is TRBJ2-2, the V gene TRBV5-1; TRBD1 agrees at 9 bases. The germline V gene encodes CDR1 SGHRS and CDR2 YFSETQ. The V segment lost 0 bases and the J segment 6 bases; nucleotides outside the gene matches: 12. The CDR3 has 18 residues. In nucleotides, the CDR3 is TGCGCCAGCAGCTTGGCCGGGGACAGGGCTTTTGGAGCCGGGGAGCTGTTTTTT. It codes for CASSLAGDRAFGAGELFF.

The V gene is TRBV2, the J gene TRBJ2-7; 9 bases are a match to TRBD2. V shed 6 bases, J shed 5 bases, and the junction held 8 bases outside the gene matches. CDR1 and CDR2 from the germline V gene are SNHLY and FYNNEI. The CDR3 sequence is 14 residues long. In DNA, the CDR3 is TGTGCCAGCAGCGATAGCGGGAGTGTCCACGAGCAGTACTTC. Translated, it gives CASSDSGSVHEQYF.

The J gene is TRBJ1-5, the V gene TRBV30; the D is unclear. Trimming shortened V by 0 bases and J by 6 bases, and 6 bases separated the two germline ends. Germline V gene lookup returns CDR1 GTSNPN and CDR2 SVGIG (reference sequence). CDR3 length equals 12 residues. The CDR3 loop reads CAWSVGVQPQHF. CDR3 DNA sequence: TGTGCCTGGAGTGTCGGGGTTCAGCCCCAGCATTTT.

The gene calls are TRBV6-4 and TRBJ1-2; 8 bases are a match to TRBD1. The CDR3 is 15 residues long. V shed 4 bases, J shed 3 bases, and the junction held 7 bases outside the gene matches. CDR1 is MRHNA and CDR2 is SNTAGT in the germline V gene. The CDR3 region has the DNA TGTGCCAGCAGTGTTTCGACAGGGGTTGACTATGGCTACACCTTC. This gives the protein CASSVSTGVDYGYTF.

CDR3 DNA: TGTGCCAGCAGTCTTCGATCAAGCAACCACCACTACGAGCAGTACTTC. Residues: CASSLRSSNHHYEQYF. The rearrangement joins TRBV6-6 to TRBJ2-7, with D uncertain. The CDR3 covers 16 residues. Germline CDR1 MNHNY, CDR2 SVGAGI (reference sequence). V was pared by 5 bases and J by 3 bases, with 20 bases between.

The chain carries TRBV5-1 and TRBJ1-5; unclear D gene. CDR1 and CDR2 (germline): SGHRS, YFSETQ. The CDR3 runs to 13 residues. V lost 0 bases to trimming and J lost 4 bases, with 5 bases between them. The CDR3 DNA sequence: TGCGCCAGCAGCTTGGAGAGTAATCAGCCCCAGCATTTT. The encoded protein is CASSLESNQPQHF.

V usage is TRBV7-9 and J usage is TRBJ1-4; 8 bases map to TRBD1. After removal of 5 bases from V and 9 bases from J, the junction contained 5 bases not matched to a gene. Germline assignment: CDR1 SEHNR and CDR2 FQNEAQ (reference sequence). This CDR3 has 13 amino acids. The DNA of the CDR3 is TGTGCCAGCAGCCCCGGACAGGGCCAAAAACTGTTTTTT. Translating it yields CASSPGQGQKLFF.

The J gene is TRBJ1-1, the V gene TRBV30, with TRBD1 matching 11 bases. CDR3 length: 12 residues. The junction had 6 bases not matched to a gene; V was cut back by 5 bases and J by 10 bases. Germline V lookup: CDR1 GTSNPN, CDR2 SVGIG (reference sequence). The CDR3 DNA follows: TGTGCCTGGGGACAGGGGGCTTCCTCAGCTTTCTTT. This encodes CAWGQGASSAFF.

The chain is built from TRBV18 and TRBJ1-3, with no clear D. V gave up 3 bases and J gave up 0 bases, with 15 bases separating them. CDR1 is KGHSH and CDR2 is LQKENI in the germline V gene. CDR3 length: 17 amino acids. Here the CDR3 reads CASSPREEFSSGNTIYF. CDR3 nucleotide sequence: TGTGCCAGCTCACCTCGGGAGGAATTTAGCTCTGGAAACACCATATATTTT. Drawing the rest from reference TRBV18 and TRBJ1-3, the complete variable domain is NAGVMQNPRHLVRRRGQEARLRCSPMKGHSHVYWYRQLPEEGLKFMVYLQKENIIDESGMPKERFSAEFPKEGPSILRIQQVVRGDSAAYFCASSPREEFSSGNTIYFGEGSWLTVV.

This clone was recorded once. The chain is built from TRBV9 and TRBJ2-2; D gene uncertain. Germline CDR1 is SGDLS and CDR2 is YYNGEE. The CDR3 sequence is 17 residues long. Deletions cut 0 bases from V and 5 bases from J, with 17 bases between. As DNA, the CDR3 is TGTGCCAGCAGCGTAGATGGTAGGCCTAGGAAGACCGGGGAGCTGTTTTTT. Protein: CASSVDGRPRKTGELFF.

CDR3 nucleotides: TGTGCCAGCAGCTCCACAGGGGGCGGGGCAGATACGCAGTATTTT. Its translation: CASSSTGGGADTQYF. The chain couples TRBV7-3 to TRBJ2-3, with 9 positions matching TRBD1. CDR3 size: 15 residues. The J segment lost 4 bases and the V segment lost 4 bases, leaving 6 bases of the junction unmatched. Germline V lookup: CDR1 SGHTA, CDR2 FQGTGA.

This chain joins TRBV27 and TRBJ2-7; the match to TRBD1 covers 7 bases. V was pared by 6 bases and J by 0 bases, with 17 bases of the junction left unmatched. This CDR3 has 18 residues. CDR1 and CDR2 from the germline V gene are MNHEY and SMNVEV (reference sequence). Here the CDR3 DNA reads TGTGCCAGCAGGCTACACGGGACAGAGATCTGGAGCTCCTACGAGCAGTACTTC. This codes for CASRLHGTEIWSSYEQYF.

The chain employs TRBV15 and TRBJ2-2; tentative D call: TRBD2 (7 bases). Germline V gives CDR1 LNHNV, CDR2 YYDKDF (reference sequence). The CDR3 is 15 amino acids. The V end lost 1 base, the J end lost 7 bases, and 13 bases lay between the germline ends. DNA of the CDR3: TGTGCCACCAGCAGAGGGGGGGGGCAGGGCGGGGAGCTGTTTTTT. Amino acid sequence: CATSRGGGQGGELFF.

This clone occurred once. CDR3 coding DNA: TGTGCCAGCAGAACTGGTGGGGACACCTACGAGCAGTACTTC. It specifies CASRTGGDTYEQYF. This rearrangement joins TRBV7-9 to TRBJ2-7, with a tentative D call TRBD1 (6 bases). The CDR3 sequence is 14 residues long. The germline V gene encodes CDR1 SEHNR and CDR2 FQNEAQ (reference sequence). The ends were cut back, 6 bases at V and 2 bases at J, with 14 bases in the middle.

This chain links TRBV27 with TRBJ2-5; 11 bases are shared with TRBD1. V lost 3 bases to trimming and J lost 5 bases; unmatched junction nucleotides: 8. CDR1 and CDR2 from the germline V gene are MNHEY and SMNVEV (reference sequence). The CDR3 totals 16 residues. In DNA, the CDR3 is TGTGCCAGCAGTTTCCTTCGGACAGGGGGCGAGGAGACCCAGTACTTC. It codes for CASSFLRTGGEETQYF.

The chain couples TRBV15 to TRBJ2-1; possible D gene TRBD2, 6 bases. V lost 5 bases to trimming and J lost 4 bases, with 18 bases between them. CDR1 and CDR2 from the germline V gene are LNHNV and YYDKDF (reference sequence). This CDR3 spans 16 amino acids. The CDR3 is CATSDVRDFAYNEQFF. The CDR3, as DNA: TGTGCCACCAGCGATGTTCGGGACTTCGCTTACAATGAGCAGTTCTTC.

CDR3: CASSPDRTNTGELFF. The DNA of the CDR3 is TGTGCCAGCAGCCCGGACAGGACAAACACCGGGGAGCTGTTTTTT. The chain combines TRBV7-8 with TRBJ2-2; 7 bases fit TRBD1. Germline V gene sequence: CDR1 SGHVS, CDR2 FQNEAQ. CDR3 size: 15 residues. After removal of 5 bases from V and 2 bases from J, the junction contained 5 bases not matched to a gene.

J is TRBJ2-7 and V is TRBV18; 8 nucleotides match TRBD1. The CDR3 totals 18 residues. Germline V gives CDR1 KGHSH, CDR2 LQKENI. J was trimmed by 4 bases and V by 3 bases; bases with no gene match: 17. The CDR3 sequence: CASSPRAAGGISPYEQYF. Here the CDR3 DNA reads TGTGCCAGCTCACCTAGGGCGGCAGGGGGCATTTCACCGTACGAGCAGTACTTC.